Listed below are T cell receptor beta chains from one sample, sequenced in a study of blood T cell repertoires in COVID-19. TCRdb's table, derived via immunoSEQ multiplex PCR, lists solely in-frame clones and lacks some. The sample holds approximately 170,000 clones, roughly 80% seen once. The source material was peripheral blood. The source of these receptors is a woman at least 80 years old with COVID-19, enrolled during active disease. CDR3s include the opening cysteine and the closing phenylalanine or tryptophan. D genes are given only for firm matches. Only part of the rows carry a size: once, few, many, or a class if the clone is expanded.

D	size	V	J	CDR3	DNA
.	.	TRBV7-3	TRBJ2-3	CASSLAAGASLGDTQYF	TGTGCCAGCAGCTTAGCCGCGGGGGCATCACTAGGGGATACGCAGTATTTT
TRBD1	.	TRBV7-2	TRBJ1-5	CASSPIVLTGTGNQPQHF	TGTGCCAGCAGTCCGATCGTCCTCACCGGGACAGGAAATCAGCCCCAGCATTTT
TRBD1	.	TRBV11-2	TRBJ2-1	CASSSDRVSYNEQFF	TGTGCCAGCAGCTCCGACAGGGTCTCCTACAATGAGCAGTTCTTC
TRBD1	.	TRBV5-5	TRBJ1-1	CASSLAPGTGATEAFF	TGTGCCAGCAGCTTGGCTCCCGGGACAGGGGCCACTGAAGCTTTCTTT
TRBD1	.	TRBV6-5	TRBJ2-2	CASRDRGHPGELFF	TGTGCCAGCAGAGACAGGGGACACCCCGGGGAGCTGTTTTTT
TRBD1	once	TRBV9	TRBJ1-2	CASSPETGEGGYTF	TGTGCCAGCAGCCCAGAGACAGGGGAGGGGGGCTACACCTTC
TRBD1	.	TRBV6-5	TRBJ1-1	CASSLSGTANTEAFF	TGTGCCAGCAGTCTCTCCGGGACAGCGAACACTGAAGCTTTCTTT
.	.	TRBV29-1	TRBJ1-4	CSVRGVLNEKLFF	TGCAGCGTACGGGGGGTCCTTAATGAAAAACTGTTTTTT
TRBD1	.	TRBV27	TRBJ1-6	CASRFEQTGNSSPLHF	TGTGCCAGCAGATTTGAGCAGACAGGGAACTCATCACCCCTCCACTTT
.	.	TRBV10-3	TRBJ2-4	CAISEGGENIQYF	TGTGCCATCAGTGAAGGCGGGGAGAACATTCAGTACTTC
TRBD1	.	TRBV3-1/TRBV3-2	TRBJ1-2	CASSPGQSLFYGYTF	TGTGCCAGCAGCCCGGGACAGAGTTTGTTCTATGGCTACACCTTC
.	once	TRBV7-2	TRBJ1-1	CASSFVGPAGGSEAFF	TGTGCCAGCAGCTTCGTGGGTCCTGCGGGAGGAAGCGAAGCTTTCTTT
TRBD1	medium-sized	TRBV5-1	TRBJ2-5	CASSPRTGTEETQYF	TGCGCCAGCAGCCCCCGGACAGGGACGGAAGAGACCCAGTACTTC
.	.	TRBV7-2	TRBJ1-2	CASSLSGILNGYTF	TGTGCCAGCAGCCTCTCGGGGATACTCAATGGCTACACCTTC
TRBD1	.	TRBV7-2	TRBJ1-3	CASSSRTGAGNTIYF	TGTGCCAGCAGTTCTAGGACAGGGGCTGGAAACACCATATATTTT
.	.	TRBV6-4	TRBJ1-6	CASSPGEGLNSPLHF	TGTGCCAGCAGCCCGGGAGAGGGATTAAATTCACCCCTCCACTTT